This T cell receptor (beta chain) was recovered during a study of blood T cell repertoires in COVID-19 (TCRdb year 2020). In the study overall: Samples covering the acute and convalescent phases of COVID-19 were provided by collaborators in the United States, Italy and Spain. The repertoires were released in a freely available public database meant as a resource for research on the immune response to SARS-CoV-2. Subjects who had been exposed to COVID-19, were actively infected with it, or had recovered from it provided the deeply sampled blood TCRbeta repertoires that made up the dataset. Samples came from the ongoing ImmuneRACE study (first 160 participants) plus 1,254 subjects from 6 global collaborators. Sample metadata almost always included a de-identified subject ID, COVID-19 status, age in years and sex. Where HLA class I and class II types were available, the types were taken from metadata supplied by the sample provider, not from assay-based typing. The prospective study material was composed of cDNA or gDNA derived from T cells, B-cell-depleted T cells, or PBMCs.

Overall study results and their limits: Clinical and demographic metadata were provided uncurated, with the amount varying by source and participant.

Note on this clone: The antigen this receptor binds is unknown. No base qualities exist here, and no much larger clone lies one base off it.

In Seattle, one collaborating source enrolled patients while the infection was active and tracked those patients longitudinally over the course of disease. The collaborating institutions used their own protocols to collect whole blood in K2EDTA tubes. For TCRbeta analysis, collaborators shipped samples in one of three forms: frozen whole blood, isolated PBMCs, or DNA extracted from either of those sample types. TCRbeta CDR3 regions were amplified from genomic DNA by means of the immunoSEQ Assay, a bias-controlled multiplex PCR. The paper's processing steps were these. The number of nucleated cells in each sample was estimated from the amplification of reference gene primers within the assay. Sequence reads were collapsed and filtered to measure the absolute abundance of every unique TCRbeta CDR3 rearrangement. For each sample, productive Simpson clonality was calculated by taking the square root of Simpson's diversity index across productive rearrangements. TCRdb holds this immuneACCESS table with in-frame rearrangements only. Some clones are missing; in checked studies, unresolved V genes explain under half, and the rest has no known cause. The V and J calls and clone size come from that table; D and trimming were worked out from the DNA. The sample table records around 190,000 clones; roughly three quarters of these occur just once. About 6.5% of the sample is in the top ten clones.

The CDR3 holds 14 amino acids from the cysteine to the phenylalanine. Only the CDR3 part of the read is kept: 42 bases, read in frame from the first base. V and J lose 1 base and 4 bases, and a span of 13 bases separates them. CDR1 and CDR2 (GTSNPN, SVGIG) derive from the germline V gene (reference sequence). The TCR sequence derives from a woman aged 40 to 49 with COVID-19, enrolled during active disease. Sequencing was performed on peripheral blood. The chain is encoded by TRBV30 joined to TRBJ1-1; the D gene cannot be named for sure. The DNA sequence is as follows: TGTGCCTGGAGTGGTTGGGCTGAGAGCACTGAAGCTTTCTTT. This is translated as CAWSGWAESTEAFF.